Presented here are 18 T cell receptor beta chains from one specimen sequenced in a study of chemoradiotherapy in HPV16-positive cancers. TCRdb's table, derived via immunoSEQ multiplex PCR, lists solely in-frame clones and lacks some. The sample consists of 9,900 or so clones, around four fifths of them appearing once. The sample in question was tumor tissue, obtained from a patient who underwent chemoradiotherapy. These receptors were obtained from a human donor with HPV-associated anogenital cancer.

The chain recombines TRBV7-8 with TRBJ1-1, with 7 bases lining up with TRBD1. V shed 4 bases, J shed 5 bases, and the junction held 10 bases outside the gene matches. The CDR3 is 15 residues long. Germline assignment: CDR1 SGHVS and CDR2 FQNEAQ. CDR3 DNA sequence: TGTGCCAGCAGCTCCCAGGGGGGCAGGGTAACTGAAGCTTTCTTT. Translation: CASSSQGGRVTEAFF.

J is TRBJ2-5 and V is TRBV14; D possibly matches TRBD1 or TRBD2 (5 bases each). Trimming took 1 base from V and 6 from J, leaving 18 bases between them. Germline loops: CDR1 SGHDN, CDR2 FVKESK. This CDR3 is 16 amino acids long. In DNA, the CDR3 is TGTGCCAGCAGCCAAGCGGTTAACGAGGGGCGGAAGACCCAGTACTTC. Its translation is CASSQAVNEGRKTQYF.

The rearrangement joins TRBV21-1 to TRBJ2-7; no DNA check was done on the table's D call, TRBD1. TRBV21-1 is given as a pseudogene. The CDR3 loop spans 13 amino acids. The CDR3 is CASSKVGQHEQYF. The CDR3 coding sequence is TGTGCCAGCAGCAAAGTAGGACAGCATGAGCAGTACTTC.

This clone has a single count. The CDR3 sequence is CASSPGSGYNEQFF. In nucleotides, the CDR3 is TGTGCCAGCAGCCCAGGGAGTGGCTACAATGAGCAGTTCTTC. J is TRBJ2-1 and V is TRBV7-6, with D possibly being TRBD1 or TRBD2 (5 bases each). Germline CDR1 reads SGHVS; CDR2 reads FNYEAQ. V lost 5 bases and J 3 bases, leaving 11 bases between the germline ends. The CDR3 totals 14 residues.

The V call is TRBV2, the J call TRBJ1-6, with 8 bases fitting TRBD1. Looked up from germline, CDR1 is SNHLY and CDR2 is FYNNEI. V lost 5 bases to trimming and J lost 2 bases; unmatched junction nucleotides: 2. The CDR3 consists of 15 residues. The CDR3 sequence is CASSFRGPYNSPLHF. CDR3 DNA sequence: TGTGCCAGCAGTTTCAGGGGGCCCTATAATTCACCCCTCCACTTT.

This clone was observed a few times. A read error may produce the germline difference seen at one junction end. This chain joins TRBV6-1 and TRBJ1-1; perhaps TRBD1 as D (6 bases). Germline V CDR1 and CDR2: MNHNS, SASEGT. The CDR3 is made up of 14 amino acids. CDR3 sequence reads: CASSGDRRNPEAFF. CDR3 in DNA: TGTGCCAGCAGTGGAGACAGGCGGAACCCTGAAGCTTTCTTT.

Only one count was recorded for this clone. CDR3 loop: CASSQAVPREGTGNTIYF. The CDR3 DNA is TGCGCCAGCAGCCAGGCAGTCCCGAGGGAGGGCACTGGAAACACCATATATTTT. This chain links TRBV4-1 with TRBJ1-3, with unresolved D. The CDR3 totals 18 residues. Per the germline V gene, CDR1 is MGHRA and CDR2 is YSYEKL. Trimming stripped 3 bases from V and 2 bases from J, with 20 bases between.

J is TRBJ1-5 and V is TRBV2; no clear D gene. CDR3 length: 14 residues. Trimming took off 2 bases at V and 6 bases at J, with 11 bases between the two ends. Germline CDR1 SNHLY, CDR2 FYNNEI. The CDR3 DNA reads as TGTGCCAGCAGTGAAATGGCAGAGGGTCAGCCCCAGCATTTT. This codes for CASSEMAEGQPQHF.

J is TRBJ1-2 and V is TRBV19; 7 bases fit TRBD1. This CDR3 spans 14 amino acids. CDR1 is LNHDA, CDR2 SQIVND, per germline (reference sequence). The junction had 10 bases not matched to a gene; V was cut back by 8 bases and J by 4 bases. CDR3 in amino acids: CASAGTAGFYGYTF. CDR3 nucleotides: TGTGCCAGTGCCGGGACAGCAGGATTCTATGGCTACACCTTC.

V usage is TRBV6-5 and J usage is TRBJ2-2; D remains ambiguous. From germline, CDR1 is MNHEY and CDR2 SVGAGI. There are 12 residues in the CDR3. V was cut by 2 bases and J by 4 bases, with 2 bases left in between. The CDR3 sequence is CASSYTTGELFF. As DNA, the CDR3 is TGTGCCAGCAGTTACACCACCGGGGAGCTGTTTTTT.

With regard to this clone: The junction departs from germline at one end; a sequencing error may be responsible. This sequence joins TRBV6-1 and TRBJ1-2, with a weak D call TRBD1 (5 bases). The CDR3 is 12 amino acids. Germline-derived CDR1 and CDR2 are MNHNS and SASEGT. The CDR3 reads CASMIVGGGDAF. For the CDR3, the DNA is TGTGCCAGCATGATAGTCGGGGGAGGGGACGCCTTC.

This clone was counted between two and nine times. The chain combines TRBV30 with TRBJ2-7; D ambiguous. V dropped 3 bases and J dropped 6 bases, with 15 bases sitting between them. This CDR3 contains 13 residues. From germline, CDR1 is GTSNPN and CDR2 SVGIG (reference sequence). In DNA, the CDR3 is TGTGCCTGGAGCCGAGAATCTACTCTCGAGCAGTACTTC. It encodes CAWSRESTLEQYF.

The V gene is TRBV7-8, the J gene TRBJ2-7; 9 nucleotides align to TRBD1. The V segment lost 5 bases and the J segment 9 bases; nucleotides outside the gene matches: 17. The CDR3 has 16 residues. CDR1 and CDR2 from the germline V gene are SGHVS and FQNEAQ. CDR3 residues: CASSLLRTGVRDGQYF. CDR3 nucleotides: TGTGCCAGCAGCCTACTCAGGACAGGGGTACGTGACGGGCAGTACTTC.

CDR3 DNA: TGCGCCAGCAGCCCCGAGGGGGATGGCAATCAGCCCCAGCATTTT. Translation gives CASSPEGDGNQPQHF. The chain employs TRBV5-1 and TRBJ1-5; D possibly corresponds to TRBD1 (6 bases). CDR3 length equals 15 residues. Germline-derived CDR1 and CDR2 are SGHRS and YFSETQ. Deletions cut 4 bases from V and 2 bases from J, with 13 bases between.

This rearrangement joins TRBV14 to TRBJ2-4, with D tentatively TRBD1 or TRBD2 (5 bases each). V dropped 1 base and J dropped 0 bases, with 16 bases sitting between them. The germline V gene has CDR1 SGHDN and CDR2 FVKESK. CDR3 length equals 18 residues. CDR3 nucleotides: TGTGCCAGCAGCCAAGGAGGGGTGGGAGTACTAGCCAAAAACATTCAGTACTTC. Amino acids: CASSQGGVGVLAKNIQYF.

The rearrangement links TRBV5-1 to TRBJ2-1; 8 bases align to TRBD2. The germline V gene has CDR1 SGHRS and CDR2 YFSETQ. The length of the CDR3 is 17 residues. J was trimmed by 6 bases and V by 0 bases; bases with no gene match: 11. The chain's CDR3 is CASSLGPSGGMGNEQFF. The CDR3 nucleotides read TGCGCCAGCAGCTTGGGTCCGTCGGGGGGGATGGGCAATGAGCAGTTCTTC.

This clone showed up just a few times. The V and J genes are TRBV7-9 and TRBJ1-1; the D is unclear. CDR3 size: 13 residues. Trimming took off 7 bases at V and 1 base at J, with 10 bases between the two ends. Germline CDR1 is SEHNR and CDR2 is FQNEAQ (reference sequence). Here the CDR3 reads CASTWVGNTEAFF. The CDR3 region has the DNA TGTGCCAGCACTTGGGTCGGGAACACTGAAGCTTTCTTT. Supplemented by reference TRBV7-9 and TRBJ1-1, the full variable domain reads DTGVSQNPRHKITKRGQNVTFRCDPISEHNRLYWYRQTLGQGPEFLTYFQNEAQLEKSRLLSDRFSAERPKGSFSTLEIQRTEQGDSAMYLCASTWVGNTEAFFGQGTRLTVV.

The CDR3 sequence is CASSLRKTRYNTEAFF. For the CDR3, the DNA is TGTGCCAGCAGCCTACGAAAGACAAGATATAACACTGAAGCTTTCTTT. The rearrangement uses TRBV7-8 and TRBJ1-1; D unresolved. The germline V gene encodes CDR1 SGHVS and CDR2 FQNEAQ. V was clipped by 5 bases and J by 2 bases, with 18 bases between them. This CDR3 is built from 16 residues.